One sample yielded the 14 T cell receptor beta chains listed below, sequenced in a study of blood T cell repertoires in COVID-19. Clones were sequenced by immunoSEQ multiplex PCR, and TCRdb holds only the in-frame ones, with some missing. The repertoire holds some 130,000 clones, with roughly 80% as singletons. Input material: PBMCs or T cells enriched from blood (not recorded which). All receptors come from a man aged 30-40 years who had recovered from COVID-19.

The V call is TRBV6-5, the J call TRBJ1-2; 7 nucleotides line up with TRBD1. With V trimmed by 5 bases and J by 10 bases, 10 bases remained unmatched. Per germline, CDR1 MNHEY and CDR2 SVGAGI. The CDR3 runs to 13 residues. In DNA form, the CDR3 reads TGTGCCAGCAGTCAAACGACAGGGATTGACTACACCTTC. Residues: CASSQTTGIDYTF.

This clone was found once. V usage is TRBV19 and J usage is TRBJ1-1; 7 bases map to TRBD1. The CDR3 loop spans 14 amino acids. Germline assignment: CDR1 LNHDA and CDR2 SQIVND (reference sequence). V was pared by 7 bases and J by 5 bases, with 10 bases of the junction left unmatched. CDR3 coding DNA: TGTGCCAGTACCGCGACAGGGAGGATGACTGAAGCTTTCTTT. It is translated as CASTATGRMTEAFF.

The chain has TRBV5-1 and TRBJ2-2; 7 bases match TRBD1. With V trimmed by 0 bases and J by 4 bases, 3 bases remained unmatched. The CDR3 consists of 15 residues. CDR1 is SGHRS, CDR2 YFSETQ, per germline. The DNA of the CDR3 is TGCGCCAGCAGCTTGGACAGGGGATCCACCGGGGAGCTGTTTTTT. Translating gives CASSLDRGSTGELFF. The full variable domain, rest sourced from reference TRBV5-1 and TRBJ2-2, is KAGVTQTPRYLIKTRGQQVTLSCSPISGHRSVSWYQQTPGQGLQFLFEYFSETQRNKGNFPGRFSGRQFSNSRSEMNVSTLELGDSALYLCASSLDRGSTGELFFGEGSRLTVL.

The CDR3 region has the DNA TGCAGCGTTGAAGATCGTAGCTACACAGATACGCAGTATTTT. Amino acid sequence: CSVEDRSYTDTQYF. The chain has TRBV29-1 and TRBJ2-3; D ambiguous. Germline CDR1 reads SQVTM; CDR2 reads ANQGSEA. The germline V and J ends were trimmed by 0 bases and 2 bases, with 9 bases remaining between them. The CDR3 contains 14 residues.

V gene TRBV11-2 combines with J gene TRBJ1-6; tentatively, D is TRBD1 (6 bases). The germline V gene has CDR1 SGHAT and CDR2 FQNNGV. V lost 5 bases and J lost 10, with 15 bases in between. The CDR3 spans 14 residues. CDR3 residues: CASSPGVKYSPLHF. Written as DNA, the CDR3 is TGTGCCAGCAGCCCAGGGGTAAAGTACTCACCCCTCCACTTT.

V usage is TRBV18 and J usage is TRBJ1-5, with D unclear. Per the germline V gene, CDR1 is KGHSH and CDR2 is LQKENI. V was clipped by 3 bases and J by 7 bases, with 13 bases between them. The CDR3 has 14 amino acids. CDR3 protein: CASSPAGFNQPQHF. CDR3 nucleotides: TGTGCCAGCTCACCGGCGGGGTTTAACCAGCCCCAGCATTTT.

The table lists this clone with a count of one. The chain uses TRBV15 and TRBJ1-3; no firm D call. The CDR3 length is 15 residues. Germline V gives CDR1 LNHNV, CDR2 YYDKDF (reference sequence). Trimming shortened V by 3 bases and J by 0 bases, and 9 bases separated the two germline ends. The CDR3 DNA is TGTGCCACCAGCAGCTCCGGGATCTCTGGAAACACCATATATTTT. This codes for CATSSSGISGNTIYF.

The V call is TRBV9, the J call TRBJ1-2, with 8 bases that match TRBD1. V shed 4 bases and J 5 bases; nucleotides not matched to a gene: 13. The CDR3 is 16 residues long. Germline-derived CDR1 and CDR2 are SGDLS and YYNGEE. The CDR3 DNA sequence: TGTGCCAGCAGCCCGCTCCCCGCCGGGACAGGATATGGCTACACCTTC. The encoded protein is CASSPLPAGTGYGYTF. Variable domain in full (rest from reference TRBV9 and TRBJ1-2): DSGVTQTPKHLITATGQRVTLRCSPRSGDLSVYWYQQSLDQGLQFLIQYYNGEERAKGNILERFSAQQFPDLHSELNLSSLELGDSALYFCASSPLPAGTGYGYTFGSGTRLTVV.

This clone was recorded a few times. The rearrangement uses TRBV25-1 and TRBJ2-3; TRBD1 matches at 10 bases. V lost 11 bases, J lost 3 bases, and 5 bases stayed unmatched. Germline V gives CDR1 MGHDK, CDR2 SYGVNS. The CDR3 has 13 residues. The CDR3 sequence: CAGRDRGTDTQYF. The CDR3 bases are TGTGCCGGAAGGGACAGGGGTACAGATACGCAGTATTTT. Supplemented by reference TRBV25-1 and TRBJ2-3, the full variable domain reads EADIYQTPRYLVIGTGKKITLECSQTMGHDKMYWYQQDPGMELHLIHYSYGVNSTEKGDLSSESTVSRIRTEHFPLTLESARPSHTSQYLCAGRDRGTDTQYFGPGTRLTVL.

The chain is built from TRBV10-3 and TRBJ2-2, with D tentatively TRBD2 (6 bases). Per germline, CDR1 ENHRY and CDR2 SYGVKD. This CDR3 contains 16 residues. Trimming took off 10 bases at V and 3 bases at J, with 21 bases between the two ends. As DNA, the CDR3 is TGTGCCAGCAATGGGGCAGCGGGCGCCGACACCGGGGAGCTGTTTTTT. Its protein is CASNGAAGADTGELFF.

The CDR3 here is CASAALAGAYSNQPQHF. Written as DNA, the CDR3 is TGTGCCAGCGCAGCTCTGGCAGGGGCTTATAGCAATCAGCCCCAGCATTTT. The rearrangement links TRBV27 to TRBJ1-5; a weak D match, TRBD1 (6 bases). There are 17 residues in the CDR3. The germline CDR1 and CDR2 sequences are MNHEY and SMNVEV (reference sequence). V was pared by 8 bases and J by 0 bases, with 20 bases between.

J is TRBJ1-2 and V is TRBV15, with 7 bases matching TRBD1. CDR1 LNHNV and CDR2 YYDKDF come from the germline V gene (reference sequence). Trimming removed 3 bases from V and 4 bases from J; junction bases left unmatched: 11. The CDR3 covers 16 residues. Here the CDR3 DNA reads TGTGCCACCAGCAGCGACAGGGTAAAGAGTGGCTATGGCTACACCTTC. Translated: CATSSDRVKSGYGYTF.

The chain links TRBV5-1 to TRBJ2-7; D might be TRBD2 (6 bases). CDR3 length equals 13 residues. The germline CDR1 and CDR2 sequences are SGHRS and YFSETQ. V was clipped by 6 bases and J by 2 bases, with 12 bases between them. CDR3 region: CASNSGGAYEQYF. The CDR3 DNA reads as TGCGCCAGCAACTCGGGCGGGGCCTACGAGCAGTACTTC. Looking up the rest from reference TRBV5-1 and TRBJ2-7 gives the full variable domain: KAGVTQTPRYLIKTRGQQVTLSCSPISGHRSVSWYQQTPGQGLQFLFEYFSETQRNKGNFPGRFSGRQFSNSRSEMNVSTLELGDSALYLCASNSGGAYEQYFGPGTRLTVT.

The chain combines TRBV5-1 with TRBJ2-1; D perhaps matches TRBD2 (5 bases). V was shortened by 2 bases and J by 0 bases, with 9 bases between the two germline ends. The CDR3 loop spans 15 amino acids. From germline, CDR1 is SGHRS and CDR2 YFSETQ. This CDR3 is CASSLEGSSYNEQFF. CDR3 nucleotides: TGCGCCAGCAGCTTAGAAGGGAGCTCCTACAATGAGCAGTTCTTC. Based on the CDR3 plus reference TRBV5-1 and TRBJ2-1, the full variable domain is KAGVTQTPRYLIKTRGQQVTLSCSPISGHRSVSWYQQTPGQGLQFLFEYFSETQRNKGNFPGRFSGRQFSNSRSEMNVSTLELGDSALYLCASSLEGSSYNEQFFGPGTRLTVL.